Listed here are 21 T cell receptor beta chains from one sample, sequenced in a study of cytomegalovirus exposure and HLA in healthy donors (TCRdb year 2017). Library preparation was by the immunoSEQ multiplex PCR assay. For the multiplex PCR, a mixture combining 60 forward primers for TCR Vbeta segments and 13 reverse primers for TCR Jbeta segments was used. Drawn from immuneACCESS, this table holds only the in-frame rearrangements with V and J called that TCRdb kept. Clones are partly lost; checked studies trace under half to an unresolved V gene and leave the rest unexplained. This sample gives 100,000 to 150,000 clones in total; more than 8% of them show up just once. The leading ten clones occupy under 5.5% of the sample. Sequenced: PBMCs. All receptors derive from a middle-aged man in good health and CMV-seronegative.

The chain links TRBV6-5 to TRBJ1-5; D perhaps matches TRBD1 (5 bases). CDR1 is MNHEY and CDR2 is SVGAGI in the germline V gene. The length of the CDR3 is 14 residues. Trimming removed 4 bases at V and 0 bases at J, with 7 bases between. CDR3 loop: CASSSQVSNQPQHF. The DNA for the CDR3 is TGTGCCAGCAGTTCACAGGTTAGCAATCAGCCCCAGCATTTT.

This clone turned up a few times. The chain combines TRBV5-1 with TRBJ2-5; maybe TRBD1 (6 bases). V lost 5 bases and J 0 bases, leaving 14 bases between the germline ends. The CDR3 has 15 residues. Germline V gene lookup returns CDR1 SGHRS and CDR2 YFSETQ. The CDR3 nucleotides are TGCGCCAGCAGGTACGGACAGTTAGACCAAGAGACCCAGTACTTC. Amino acids: CASRYGQLDQETQYF. Full variable domain (outside the CDR3, taken from reference TRBV5-1 and TRBJ2-5): KAGVTQTPRYLIKTRGQQVTLSCSPISGHRSVSWYQQTPGQGLQFLFEYFSETQRNKGNFPGRFSGRQFSNSRSEMNVSTLELGDSALYLCASRYGQLDQETQYFGPGTRLLVL.

This clone was counted between two and nine times. The gene calls are TRBV4-2 and TRBJ2-7, with D perhaps TRBD2 (5 bases). CDR3 length: 14 amino acids. The germline V and J ends were trimmed by 1 base and 0 bases, with 7 bases remaining between them. Germline V gene data show CDR1 as LGHNA and CDR2 as YNFKEQ. The CDR3 spells CASSQGGGSYEQYF. DNA for the CDR3: TGTGCCAGCAGCCAAGGAGGAGGCTCCTACGAGCAGTACTTC.

Regarding this clone: The identical CDR3 is also encoded by other nucleotide sequences in the sample. The chain uses TRBV19 and TRBJ1-1; D ambiguous. This CDR3 contains 12 residues. The V gene lost 7 bases and the J gene lost 1 base, with 7 bases spanning the gap. In germline, CDR1 is LNHDA, CDR2 SQIVND (reference sequence). The CDR3 spells CASKTGNTEAFF. Here the CDR3 DNA reads TGTGCCAGTAAGACGGGGAACACTGAAGCTTTCTTT.

The chain uses TRBV27 and TRBJ1-6; 8 positions match TRBD1. Germline CDR1 and CDR2: MNHEY and SMNVEV (reference sequence). Germline trimming cut 7 bases from V and 2 bases from J; bases unmatched to any gene: 13. The CDR3 contains 18 residues. The CDR3: CASTPDRTGPTYNSPLHF. The CDR3 nucleotides are TGTGCCAGCACCCCAGACCGGACAGGGCCCACCTATAATTCACCCCTCCACTTT.

V gene TRBV5-4 combines with J gene TRBJ2-7, with 8 bases identical to TRBD1. The CDR3 length is 14 residues. J lost 3 bases, V lost 3 bases, and 5 bases had no gene match. Germline CDR1 reads SGHNT; CDR2 reads YYREEE (reference sequence). The chain's CDR3 is CASSYGQGFYEQYF. The CDR3 coding sequence is TGTGCCAGCAGCTATGGACAGGGTTTCTACGAGCAGTACTTC.

The chain uses TRBV5-6 and TRBJ1-2, with D perhaps TRBD1 (6 bases). Germline CDR1 SGHDT, CDR2 YYEEEE. There are 11 residues in the CDR3. V shed 4 bases and J shed 7 bases, with 8 bases lying between them. CDR3 amino acids: CASSRQAGYTF. The CDR3 region has the DNA TGTGCCAGCAGCCGACAGGCTGGCTACACCTTC.

This chain joins TRBV7-9 and TRBJ2-3; possibly TRBD1 for D (5 bases). V lost 1 base, J lost 0 bases, and 11 bases lay in between. Germline V lookup: CDR1 SEHNR, CDR2 FQNEAQ (reference sequence). The CDR3 sequence is 16 residues long. The chain's CDR3 is CASSLGQWASTDTQYF. The CDR3 nucleotides are TGTGCCAGCAGCTTAGGACAGTGGGCTAGCACAGATACGCAGTATTTT.

The chain joins TRBV9 to TRBJ2-3, with 10 bases identical to TRBD1. Germline V gene sequence: CDR1 SGDLS, CDR2 YYNGEE. This CDR3 region has 17 residues. V lost 3 bases, J lost 1 base, and 8 bases stayed unmatched. The DNA of the CDR3 is TGTGCCAGCAGCGAAAATACCGGGACAGGGGGCACAGATACGCAGTATTTT. Amino acids: CASSENTGTGGTDTQYF.

There are a few counts of this clone. The chain uses TRBV2 and TRBJ2-5; 7 bases are a match to TRBD1. The ends lost 5 bases at V and 1 base at J; junction bases unmatched: 4. The germline CDR1 and CDR2 sequences are SNHLY and FYNNEI. The CDR3 is made up of 14 amino acids. The CDR3 region is CASSLGDSQETQYF. The CDR3 coding sequence is TGTGCCAGCAGTTTAGGGGACAGCCAAGAGACCCAGTACTTC.

The J gene is TRBJ2-1, the V gene TRBV7-2; D is perhaps TRBD1 (5 bases). Germline CDR1 SGHTA, CDR2 FQGNSA. The CDR3 length is 15 residues. With 2 bases removed from V and 3 bases from J, the gap between germline ends came to 11 bases. The CDR3 loop reads CASSLLPRGYNEQFF. CDR3 nucleotide sequence: TGTGCCAGCAGCTTATTGCCAAGGGGCTACAATGAGCAGTTCTTC.

This chain uses TRBV5-8 with TRBJ1-5, with D possibly matching TRBD1 (6 bases). V was trimmed by 4 bases and J by 0 bases, leaving 11 bases between them. The CDR3 runs to 15 residues. Germline CDR1 and CDR2: SGHTS and YDEGEE. Here the CDR3 reads CASSGGAYSNQPQHF. CDR3 nucleotide sequence: TGTGCCAGCAGCGGGGGGGCTTATAGCAATCAGCCCCAGCATTTT.

The chain uses TRBV6-1 and TRBJ1-2; 8 bases align to TRBD1. The CDR3 is 14 residues long. Germline CDR1 is MNHNS and CDR2 is SASEGT. V was clipped by 7 bases and J by 3 bases; unmatched bases: 7. The CDR3 region is CASTRTGPDYGYTF. CDR3 sequence (DNA): TGTGCCAGCACTCGGACAGGGCCGGACTATGGCTACACCTTC.

This sequence joins TRBV19 and TRBJ1-6; TRBD1 might be the D (6 bases). Trimming removed 5 bases from V and 3 bases from J, with 11 bases in between. CDR3 length: 15 amino acids. Germline CDR1 LNHDA, CDR2 SQIVND (reference sequence). CDR3 nucleotides: TGTGCCAGTAGTCCCGGGACATACTATAATTCACCCCTCCACTTT. This encodes CASSPGTYYNSPLHF.

This clone appeared a few times. This chain connects TRBV30 to TRBJ2-7; 7 nucleotides line up with TRBD1. The length of the CDR3 is 13 residues. V lost 8 bases and J lost 0; bases outside the gene matches: 7. Germline V CDR1 and CDR2: GTSNPN, SVGIG (reference sequence). CDR3 protein: CAGIQGDSYEQYF. The CDR3 DNA follows: TGTGCCGGAATTCAGGGGGACTCCTACGAGCAGTACTTC.

The chain employs TRBV7-8 and TRBJ2-7, with 8 bases fitting TRBD1. With 5 bases clipped from V and 3 bases from J, the junction kept 9 bases outside the gene matches. This CDR3 spans 15 amino acids. Germline CDR1 SGHVS, CDR2 FQNEAQ. The CDR3 loop reads CASSILGTGFYEQYF. DNA for the CDR3: TGTGCCAGCAGCATTCTCGGGACAGGATTCTACGAGCAGTACTTC.

This clone turned up a few times. V and J are TRBV7-6 and TRBJ2-7; the D gene is possibly TRBD1 (6 bases). CDR3 size: 13 residues. Germline V CDR1 and CDR2: SGHVS, FNYEAQ. V gave up 5 bases and J gave up 4 bases, with 12 bases separating them. CDR3 sequence reads: CASSPQGGYEQYF. Written as DNA, the CDR3 is TGTGCCAGCAGCCCACAGGGTGGGTACGAGCAGTACTTC.

This clone has just a few counts. This chain links TRBV10-3 with TRBJ1-2; TRBD1 might be the D (5 bases). CDR3 size: 14 residues. The V end lost 8 bases, the J end lost 2 bases, and 15 bases lay between the germline ends. CDR1 and CDR2 (germline): ENHRY, SYGVKD. The CDR3 DNA sequence: TGTGCCATCCGCCCAGGGAGGGAGAACTATGGCTACACCTTC. This translates into CAIRPGRENYGYTF.

This clone has just a few counts. As DNA, the CDR3 is TGCGCCAGCAGCTTGGATGGCGGGGGGAATTCAGATACGCAGTATTTT. This codes for CASSLDGGGNSDTQYF. This sequence joins TRBV5-1 and TRBJ2-3; 8 nucleotides line up with TRBD2. This CDR3 is 16 amino acids long. CDR1 is SGHRS and CDR2 is YFSETQ in the germline V gene. V lost 0 bases, J lost 4 bases, and 7 bases stayed unmatched.

This chain links TRBV30 with TRBJ1-1, with D maybe TRBD1 (6 bases). Trimming removed 5 bases from V and 5 bases from J, with 15 bases in between. This CDR3 has 13 amino acids. Germline V gene lookup returns CDR1 GTSNPN and CDR2 SVGIG (reference sequence). The CDR3 region is CAWRGGGRTEAFF. CDR3 DNA sequence: TGTGCCTGGCGAGGGGGGGGGCGGACTGAAGCTTTCTTT.

In its sample, this clone was seen a few times. The chain combines TRBV7-9 with TRBJ2-2; 9 nucleotides align to TRBD1. The V and J ends lost 2 bases and 4 bases, in that order; junction bases with no gene match: 5. The CDR3 contains 16 residues. In germline, CDR1 is SEHNR, CDR2 FQNEAQ (reference sequence). CDR3 nucleotides: TGTGCCAGCAGCTTAAGGACAGGGGCGAGCACCGGGGAGCTGTTTTTT. It encodes CASSLRTGASTGELFF.